The 10 T cell receptor beta chains presented below share a single source sample, sequenced in a study of OX40 agonist ivuxolimab in advanced cancers. Clones were read by immunoSEQ multiplex PCR, and TCRdb kept only the in-frame ones, dropping some. The repertoire holds 48,000 or so clones, with approximately 86% as singletons. This material consisted of CD4+ or CD8+ T cells sorted from blood, taken in a trial of the OX40 agonist ivuxolimab. These receptors all stem from an adult with an advanced solid tumor such as melanoma, head and neck, liver or kidney cancer.

This chain links TRBV19 with TRBJ2-3; 7 positions agree with TRBD2. J lost 0 bases, V lost 3 bases, and 6 bases had no gene match. This CDR3 has 16 residues. The V gene's germline CDR1 is LNHDA and CDR2 SQIVND (reference sequence). The CDR3 DNA follows: TGTGCCAGTAGTATCCTAGCGGCCACTAGCACAGATACGCAGTATTTT. Translating it yields CASSILAATSTDTQYF.

The chain is built from TRBV6-1 and TRBJ2-7; 10 positions match TRBD1. The germline V gene has CDR1 MNHNS and CDR2 SASEGT. With 6 bases clipped from V and 3 bases from J, the junction kept 2 bases outside the gene matches. CDR3 length: 13 amino acids. The CDR3 here is CASRGTGVYEQYF. CDR3 bases: TGTGCCAGCAGGGGGACAGGGGTCTACGAGCAGTACTTC.

For this clone: One junction end disagrees with the germline gene, perhaps due to a read error. Other DNA sequences in the same sample also yield this CDR3. V is TRBV5-1 and J is TRBJ1-4; 10 positions agree with TRBD1. The CDR3 is made up of 14 amino acids. The germline CDR1 and CDR2 sequences are SGHRS and YFSETQ. Written as DNA, the CDR3 is TGCGCCAGCAGCGTGACAGGGGGCAGCGAAAAACTATTTTTT. Translation: CASSVTGGSEKLFF.

The chain links TRBV5-6 to TRBJ2-7; D may be TRBD1 (5 bases). CDR1 SGHDT and CDR2 YYEEEE come from the germline V gene. CDR3 length equals 13 residues. Trimming stripped 1 base from V and 5 bases from J, with 10 bases between. As DNA, the CDR3 is TGTGCCAGCAGCTTGTTAAGCAGGGACGAGCAGTACTTC. Amino acids: CASSLLSRDEQYF.

This CDR3 is CASSRQGASEKLFF. The CDR3 DNA reads as TGTGCCAGCAGCCGACAGGGGGCTTCGGAAAAACTGTTTTTT. The chain combines TRBV6-5 with TRBJ1-4; 10 bases fit TRBD1. CDR3 length equals 14 residues. V dropped 6 bases and J dropped 8; count of bases not matched to a gene: 6. Germline V gene sequence: CDR1 MNHEY, CDR2 SVGAGI.

The chain links TRBV7-3 to TRBJ2-3, with 11 nucleotides matching TRBD2. CDR1 is SGHTA, CDR2 FQGTGA, per germline. Unmatched junction bases numbered 5, after V lost 1 base and J lost 2 bases. The CDR3 extends over 17 amino acids. CDR3 loop: CASSLRASGRITDTQYF. The CDR3 region has the DNA TGTGCCAGCAGCTTAAGGGCTAGCGGGAGGATCACAGATACGCAGTATTTT.

The rearrangement uses TRBV18 and TRBJ2-7, with TRBD2 identical over 7 bases. The CDR3 length is 12 residues. The junction had 0 bases not matched to a gene; V was cut back by 0 bases and J by 7 bases. Germline CDR1 KGHSH, CDR2 LQKENI. The CDR3 bases are TGTGCCAGCTCACCACCGGGGGGGGAGCAGTACTTC. It is translated as CASSPPGGEQYF.

J is TRBJ2-1 and V is TRBV2; no clear D gene. CDR1 is SNHLY and CDR2 is FYNNEI in the germline V gene. CDR3 length: 13 residues. The germline V and J ends were trimmed by 2 bases and 7 bases, with 9 bases remaining between them. This chain's CDR3 is CASSEWVGNEQFF. As DNA, the CDR3 is TGTGCCAGCAGTGAATGGGTAGGGAATGAGCAGTTCTTC.

The table lists this clone with a few counts. This chain links TRBV4-1 with TRBJ1-5; 7 nucleotides align to TRBD1. CDR1 is MGHRA and CDR2 is YSYEKL in the germline V gene. The CDR3 contains 15 residues. V shed 3 bases, J shed 3 bases, and the junction held 5 bases outside the gene matches. The CDR3 loop reads CASSHTTGNNQPQHF. As DNA, the CDR3 is TGCGCCAGCAGCCATACGACAGGGAACAATCAGCCCCAGCATTTT.

J is TRBJ1-2 and V is TRBV14; no clear D gene. The CDR3 has 13 residues. Germline V CDR1 and CDR2: SGHDN, FVKESK. Deletions cut 0 bases from V and 5 bases from J, with 7 bases between. This chain's CDR3 is CASSQDRQYGYTF. In nucleotides, the CDR3 is TGTGCCAGCAGCCAAGATCGCCAGTATGGCTACACCTTC. Variable domain in full (rest from reference TRBV14 and TRBJ1-2): EAGVTQFPSHSVIEKGQTVTLRCDPISGHDNLYWYRRVMGKEIKFLLHFVKESKQDESGMPNNRFLAERTGGTYSTLKVQPAELEDSGVYFCASSQDRQYGYTFGSGTRLTVV.